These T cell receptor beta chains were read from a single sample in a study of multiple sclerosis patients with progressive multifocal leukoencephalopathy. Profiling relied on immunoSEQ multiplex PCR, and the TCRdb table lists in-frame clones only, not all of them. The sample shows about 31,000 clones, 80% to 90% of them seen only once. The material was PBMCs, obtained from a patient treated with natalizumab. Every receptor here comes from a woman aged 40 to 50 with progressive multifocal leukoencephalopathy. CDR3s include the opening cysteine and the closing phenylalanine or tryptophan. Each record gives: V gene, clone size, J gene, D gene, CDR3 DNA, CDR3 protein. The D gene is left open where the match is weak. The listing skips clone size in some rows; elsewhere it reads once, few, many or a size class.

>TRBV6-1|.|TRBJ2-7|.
TGTGCCAGCAGTGAAGCGGAGGGAGGCGGACACTATTACGAGCAGTACTTC
CASSEAEGGGHYYEQYF
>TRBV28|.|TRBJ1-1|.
TGTGCCAGCAGTATCAGCCCTACCTTTGAAGCTTTCTTT
CASSISPTFEAFF
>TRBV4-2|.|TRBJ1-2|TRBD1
TGTGCCAGCAGCCAGGGGGACAGGGGATATGGAAGCTACACCTTC
CASSQGDRGYGSYTF
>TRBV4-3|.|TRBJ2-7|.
TGCGCCAGCAGCCAAGTCGTCCAGGGCTACTCCTACGAGCAGTACTTC
CASSQVVQGYSYEQYF
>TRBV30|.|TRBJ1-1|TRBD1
TGTGCCTGGAGTCCAATGACAGGGCTCACTGAAGCTTTCTTT
CAWSPMTGLTEAFF
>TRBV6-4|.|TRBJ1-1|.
TGTGCCAGCAGCGCACAGGTGAACACTGAAGCTTTCTTT
CASSAQVNTEAFF
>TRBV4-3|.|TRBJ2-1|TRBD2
TGCGCCAGCAGCCAAGATAGGACTAGCTCCTACAATGAGCAGTTCTTC
CASSQDRTSSYNEQFF
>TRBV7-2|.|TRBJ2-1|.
TGTGCCAGCAGAACAGACCCTTTAGCGCAATACAATGAGCAGTTCTTC
CASRTDPLAQYNEQFF
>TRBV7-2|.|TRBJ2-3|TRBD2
TGTGCCAGCAGCTTAGATGGTAGCGGGCTGGATACGCAGTATTTT
CASSLDGSGLDTQYF
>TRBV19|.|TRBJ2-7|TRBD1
TGTGCCAGCTCTCCGGGACAGGGGACAAACAAGTACTTC
CASSPGQGTNKYF
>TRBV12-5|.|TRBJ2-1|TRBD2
TGTGCTAGTGGTTTGGTAGGCACTAGCGGGAGAGGTTATGAGCAGTTCTTC
CASGLVGTSGRGYEQFF
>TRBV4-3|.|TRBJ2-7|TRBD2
TGCGCCAGCAGCCAAGAACCAGCGGGATCCTACGAGCAGTACTTC
CASSQEPAGSYEQYF
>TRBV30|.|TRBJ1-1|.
TGTGCCTGGAGTCAGGTGGCGAACACTGAAGCTTTCTTT
CAWSQVANTEAFF
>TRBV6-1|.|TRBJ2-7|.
TGTGCCAGCAGTGAAGCGACGACTGAGCAGTACTTC
CASSEATTEQYF
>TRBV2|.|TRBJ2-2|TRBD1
TGTGCCAGCAGCTTCCGGGACAGGGGTACCGGGGAGCTGTTTTTT
CASSFRDRGTGELFF
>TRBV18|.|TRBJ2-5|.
TGTGCCAGCTCACCACGTAGAGAGACCCAGTACTTC
CASSPRRETQYF
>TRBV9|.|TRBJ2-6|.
TGTGCCAGCAGCCGTGGGGGAACGGGACTTAGCTCTGGGGCCAACGTCCTGACTTTC
CASSRGGTGLSSGANVLTF
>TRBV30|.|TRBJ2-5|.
TGTGCCTGGAGTAGGGCAGGGGAGTACCAAGAGACCCAGTACTTC
CAWSRAGEYQETQYF
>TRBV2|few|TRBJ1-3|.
TGTGCCAGCAGTGATGTCAGGGACGGAAACACCATATATTTT
CASSDVRDGNTIYF
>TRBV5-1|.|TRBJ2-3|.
TGCGCCAGCAGCTTAGGGGTACGGGGCACGGATACGCAGTATTTT
CASSLGVRGTDTQYF
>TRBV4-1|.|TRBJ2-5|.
TGCGCCAGCAGCCAACCGACAGGCTCATCTGAGCAGTACTTC
CASSQPTGSSEQYF
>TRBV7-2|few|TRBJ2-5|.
TGTGCCAGCAGCTTAGATGGGACACGGCTGACCCAGTACTTC
CASSLDGTRLTQYF
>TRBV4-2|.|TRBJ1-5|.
TGTGCCAGCAGCGCCGAACGCGGTCAGCCCCAGCATTTT
CASSAERGQPQHF
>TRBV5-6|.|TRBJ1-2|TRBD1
TGTGCCAGCAGATACAGGGGATCTAACTATGGCTACACCTTC
CASRYRGSNYGYTF
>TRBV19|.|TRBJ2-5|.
TGTGCCAGTAGTATAGGCGGGGGCGGAGGTGAGACCCAGTACTTC
CASSIGGGGGETQYF
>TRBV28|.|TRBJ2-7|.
TGTGCCAGCAGCTACGGCGGGATCTACGAGCAGTACTTC
CASSYGGIYEQYF
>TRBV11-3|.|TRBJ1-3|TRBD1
TGTGCCAGCACTCGGACAGGGCCGGGGGGAAACACCATATATTTT
CASTRTGPGGNTIYF
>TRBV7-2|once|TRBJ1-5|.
TGTGCCAGCAGCTTTGGGACCACCGGTCAGCCCCAGCATTTT
CASSFGTTGQPQHF
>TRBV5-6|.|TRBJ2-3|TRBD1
TGTGCCAGCGCCCTAGTTCTGGACAGGACAGATACGCAGTATTTT
CASALVLDRTDTQYF
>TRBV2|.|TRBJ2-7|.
TGTGCCAGCAGAGCCGAGGGGCTCTACGAGCAGTACTTC
CASRAEGLYEQYF
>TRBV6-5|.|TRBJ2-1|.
TGTGCCAGCAGCCGAATCCGATCAGAGGAGCAGTTCTTC
CASSRIRSEEQFF
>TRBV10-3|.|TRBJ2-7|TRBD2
TGTGCCATCAGTGCGGATAGCGGGGGTTTCTACGAGCAGTACTTC
CAISADSGGFYEQYF
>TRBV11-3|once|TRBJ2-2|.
TGTGCCAGCAGACCCGGGGTGGTTGCCCCGTTGTTTTTT
CASRPGVVAPLFF
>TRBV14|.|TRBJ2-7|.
TGTGCCAGCAGCGACTACTACGAGCAGTACTTC
CASSDYYEQYF
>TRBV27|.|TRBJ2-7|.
TGTGCCAGCAGCCACGAGCAGTACTTC
CASSHEQYF
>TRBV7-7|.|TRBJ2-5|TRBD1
TGTGCCAGCAGCTTCCTCCCAGGGGGCCGCGAGACCCGGTACTTC
CASSFLPGGRETRYF
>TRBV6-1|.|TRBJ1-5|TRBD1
TGTGCCAGCAGTGAAGATTCGGGGGACAGGGTGAGCAATCAGCCCCAGCATTTT
CASSEDSGDRVSNQPQHF
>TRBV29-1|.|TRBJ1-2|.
TGCAGCGTTGAAGGGTCTAACTATGGCTACACCTTC
CSVEGSNYGYTF
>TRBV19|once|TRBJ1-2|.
TGTGCCAGTAAACCAGGGAACTATGGCTACACCTTC
CASKPGNYGYTF
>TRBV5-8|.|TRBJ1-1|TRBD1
TGTGCCAGCAGCCTCTTGGGGGGACAGAGGAACACTGAAGCTTTCTTT
CASSLLGGQRNTEAFF
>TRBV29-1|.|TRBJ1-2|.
TGCAGCGTTGGAGCCAGAGTTCCTAACTATGGCTACACCTTC
CSVGARVPNYGYTF
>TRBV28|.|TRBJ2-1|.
TGTGCCAGCAGTTGGGTGAGCTCCTACAATGAGCAGTTCTTC
CASSWVSSYNEQFF
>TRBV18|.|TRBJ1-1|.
TGTGCCAGCTCACCCAACCCTACCGGGGTCACTGAAGCTTTCTTT
CASSPNPTGVTEAFF